The TCR beta chain under discussion was sequenced for a study of blood T cell repertoires in COVID-19. Study background: Researchers got acute and convalescent COVID-19 samples from the United States, Italy and Spain. Sample material is recorded as cDNA or gDNA derived from T cells, B-cell-depleted T cells, or PBMCs.

J was trimmed by 4 bases and V by 3 bases; bases with no gene match: 9. The germline V gene encodes CDR1 SGHTA and CDR2 FQGNSA. CDR3 length: 16 residues. How the authors handled the data: For nucleated cells, counts were estimated from reference gene primer amplification. This table comes from immunoSEQ multiplex PCR, and its TCRdb copy is limited to in-frame clones, with some not included. The V and J calls and the clone size are those of that table, but D and trimming were determined from the DNA. Among 25,000 to 30,000 clones listed, 76% were seen once. The sequencing sample was made of peripheral blood. The chain employs TRBV7-2 and TRBJ1-2, with TRBD1 matching over 9 bases. This clonotype originated in a man in his 70s with acute or convalescent COVID-19. In nucleotides, the CDR3 is TGTGCCAGCAGCTTGAGGCTGGGACAGGGATCCTATGGCTACACCTTC. Its protein is CASSLRLGQGSYGYTF.